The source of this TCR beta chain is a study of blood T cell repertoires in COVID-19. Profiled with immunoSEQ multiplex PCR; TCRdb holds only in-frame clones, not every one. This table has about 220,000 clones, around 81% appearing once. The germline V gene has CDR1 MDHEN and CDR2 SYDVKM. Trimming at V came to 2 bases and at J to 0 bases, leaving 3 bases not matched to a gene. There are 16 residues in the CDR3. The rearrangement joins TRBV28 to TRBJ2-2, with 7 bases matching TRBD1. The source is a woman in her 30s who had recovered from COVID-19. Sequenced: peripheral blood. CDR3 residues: CASSLGTVANTGELFF. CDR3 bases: TGTGCCAGCAGTTTAGGGACAGTCGCGAACACCGGGGAGCTGTTTTTT.